Listed below are T cell receptor beta chains from one sample, sequenced in a study of CD8+ T cells in alopecia areata. Data came from immunoSEQ multiplex PCR; TCRdb stores just in-frame clones and leaves some out. This table holds 150,000 to 200,000 clones, approximately 60% found once. The sequencing used CD4+ T cells sorted from blood, collected at week 24, from a patient treated with tofacitinib. These receptors were obtained from a human donor with alopecia areata. Each CDR3 is given with its conserved first and last residue. A D gene is named only where the DNA matches it firmly. Where a row states a size, it is once, few, many or the class of an expanded clone; other rows omit it.

j_call: TRBJ2-5
v_call: TRBV2
cdr3_length: 11
clone_size: NA
d_call: NA
cdr3_nt: TGTGCCAGCAGTGTGGCTGAGACCCAGTACTTC
cdr3_aa: CASSVAETQYF

j_call: TRBJ2-5
v_call: TRBV10-3
cdr3_length: 14
clone_size: NA
d_call: NA
cdr3_nt: TGTGCCATCAGGGCTCACAGAGAACAAGAGACCCAGTACTTC
cdr3_aa: CAIRAHREQETQYF

j_call: TRBJ2-7
v_call: TRBV18
cdr3_length: 14
clone_size: NA
d_call: TRBD2
cdr3_nt: TGTGCCAGCTCAAGGACTAGCGGGTCCTACGAGCAGTACTTC
cdr3_aa: CASSRTSGSYEQYF

j_call: TRBJ1-2
v_call: TRBV29-1
cdr3_length: 11
clone_size: NA
d_call: NA
cdr3_nt: TGCAGCCTCAAGGAGGGGAATGGCTACACCTTC
cdr3_aa: CSLKEGNGYTF

j_call: TRBJ1-5
v_call: TRBV10-3
cdr3_length: 13
clone_size: few
d_call: NA
cdr3_nt: TGTGCCATCAACTCAGGTAGCAATCAGCCCCAGCATTTT
cdr3_aa: CAINSGSNQPQHF

j_call: TRBJ1-5
v_call: TRBV2
cdr3_length: 15
clone_size: NA
d_call: TRBD1
cdr3_nt: TGTGCCAACATCAGGGGGGATCGGAGCAATCAGCCCCAGCATTTT
cdr3_aa: CANIRGDRSNQPQHF

j_call: TRBJ1-2
v_call: TRBV9
cdr3_length: 14
clone_size: NA
d_call: NA
cdr3_nt: TGTGCCAGCAGCTTTGACAGTCCGGGCTATGGCTACACCTTC
cdr3_aa: CASSFDSPGYGYTF

j_call: TRBJ2-2
v_call: TRBV29-1
cdr3_length: 14
clone_size: NA
d_call: TRBD2
cdr3_nt: TGCAGCGTTGATCGCGGGGGGAACACCGGGGAGCTGTTTTTT
cdr3_aa: CSVDRGGNTGELFF

j_call: TRBJ2-7
v_call: TRBV7-8
cdr3_length: 14
clone_size: NA
d_call: NA
cdr3_nt: TGTGCCAGCAGCCGCCGGGTCCGGGGTTACGAGCAGTACTTC
cdr3_aa: CASSRRVRGYEQYF

j_call: TRBJ2-5
v_call: TRBV29-1
cdr3_length: 14
clone_size: NA
d_call: NA
cdr3_nt: TGCAGCGTTGAAGTCGGTCAGGGTTCGAAGACCCAGTACTTC
cdr3_aa: CSVEVGQGSKTQYF

j_call: TRBJ1-6
v_call: TRBV5-1
cdr3_length: 16
clone_size: few
d_call: NA
cdr3_nt: TGCGCCAGCAGCTTGCTAACCGGGTCACGGGATTCACCCCTCCACTTT
cdr3_aa: CASSLLTGSRDSPLHF

j_call: TRBJ2-5
v_call: TRBV7-7
cdr3_length: 16
clone_size: medium-sized
d_call: NA
cdr3_nt: TGTGCTAGCAGCTTAGCGTCCGGTCGGGTCCAAGAGACCCAGTACTTC
cdr3_aa: CASSLASGRVQETQYF

j_call: TRBJ2-1
v_call: TRBV7-9
cdr3_length: 13
clone_size: NA
d_call: NA
cdr3_nt: TGTGCCAGCAGCTTACTAGAATACAATGAGCAGTTCTTC
cdr3_aa: CASSLLEYNEQFF

j_call: TRBJ1-3
v_call: TRBV10-3
cdr3_length: 13
clone_size: few
d_call: NA
cdr3_nt: TGTGCCATCAGTGGTCGGGGAGGGGGCACCATATATTTT
cdr3_aa: CAISGRGGGTIYF

j_call: TRBJ2-3
v_call: TRBV7-9
cdr3_length: 15
clone_size: few
d_call: TRBD1
cdr3_nt: TGTGCCAGCAGCGTAGAGACAGGGGGCACAGATACGCAGTATTTT
cdr3_aa: CASSVETGGTDTQYF

j_call: TRBJ2-7
v_call: TRBV29-1
cdr3_length: 14
clone_size: NA
d_call: TRBD1
cdr3_nt: TGCAGCGTTTCTACGACAGGGAGCTCCTACGAGCAGTACTTC
cdr3_aa: CSVSTTGSSYEQYF